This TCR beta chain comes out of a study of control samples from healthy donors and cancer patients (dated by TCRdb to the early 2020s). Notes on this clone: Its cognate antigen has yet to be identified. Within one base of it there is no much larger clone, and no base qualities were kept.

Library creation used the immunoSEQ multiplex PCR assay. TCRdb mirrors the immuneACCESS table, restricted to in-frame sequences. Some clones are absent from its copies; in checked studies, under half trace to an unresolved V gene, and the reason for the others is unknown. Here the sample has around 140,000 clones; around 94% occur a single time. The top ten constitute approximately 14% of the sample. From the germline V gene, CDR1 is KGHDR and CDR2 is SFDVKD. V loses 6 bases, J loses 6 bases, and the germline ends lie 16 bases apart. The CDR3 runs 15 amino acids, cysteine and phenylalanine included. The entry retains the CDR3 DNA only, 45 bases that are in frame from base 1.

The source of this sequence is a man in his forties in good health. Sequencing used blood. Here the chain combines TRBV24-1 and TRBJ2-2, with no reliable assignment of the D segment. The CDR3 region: CATSMGAKISGELFF. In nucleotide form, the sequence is TGTGCCACCAGTATGGGCGCGAAGATCTCCGGGGAGCTGTTTTTT.